This T cell receptor (beta chain) came from a study of cytomegalovirus exposure and HLA in healthy donors. For the study at large: Unique TCR beta sequences numbering approximately 120 million came from 150 million to 200 million T cells in an earlier analysis. Study-wide points: A few chains linked to CMV were shown in vitro to be specific for CMV antigens. It was reported that the classifier diagnosed cytomegalovirus status with high specificity and sensitivity in both the original and validation cohorts. In a later analysis, CMV-associated beta chains were mostly HLA-associated, it appeared.

PCR amplification relied on 60 Vbeta primers (plus 13 Jbeta primers). Data came from immunoSEQ multiplex PCR; TCRdb stores just in-frame clones and leaves some out. Here the sample spans about 200,000 clones, around 79% being singletons. V lost 2 bases and J 5 bases, leaving 9 bases between the germline ends. This CDR3 spans 14 amino acids. Germline CDR1 is ENHRY and CDR2 is SYGVKD. A remark on this clone: Its antigen remains unidentified.

V gene TRBV10-3 combines with J gene TRBJ1-4, with a weak D call TRBD1 (5 bases). The specimen sequenced was PBMCs. This clonotype originated in a woman in her 30s in good health and CMV-seropositive. The CDR3 is CAISEDQGNEKLFF. In nucleotides, the CDR3 is TGTGCCATCAGTGAGGACCAGGGCAATGAAAAACTGTTTTTT.